The 8 T cell receptor beta chains below come from one sample, sequenced in a study of prognosis after radiotherapy for stage I lung cancer. Multiplex PCR in two rounds served to amplify TCR beta CDR3 from genomic DNA. The first PCR round targeted every TRBV and TRBJ gene with specific primers. Each CDR3 protein is one row after TCRdb ran MiXCR on the multiplex PCR reads. This sample has 20,000 to 30,000 distinct CDR3 sequences, with around two fifths found just once. The sample in question was PBMCs, obtained before or after stereotactic body radiation therapy (not recorded which). These TCRs come from a donor aged 50 or older with non-small cell lung cancer.

The chain links TRBV4-1 to TRBJ2-3, with D possibly TRBD1 on 6 matching bases. Germline lookup yields CDR1 MGHRA and CDR2 YSYEKL. This CDR3 spans 16 amino acids. Between the trimmed V and J ends, which lost 3 bases and 0 bases, there was a span of 13 bases. This CDR3 reads CASSQEWTASTDTQYF. CDR3 nucleotides: TGCGCCAGCAGCCAGGAATGGACAGCTAGCACAGATACGCAGTATTTT.

The CDR3 DNA reads TGTGCCAGTAGTGACTCCCGGACAGGGCCTTATGGCTACACCTTC. This encodes CASSDSRTGPYGYTF. The chain has TRBV19 and TRBJ1-2, with 8 bases that match TRBD1. Germline V gene data show CDR1 as LNHDA and CDR2 as SQIVND (reference sequence). The V segment lost 5 bases and the J segment 5 bases; nucleotides outside the gene matches: 10. CDR3 length equals 15 residues.

This clonotype was counted ten times or more. This chain connects TRBV5-6 to TRBJ1-2; D is possibly TRBD1 (5 bases). The germline V and J ends were trimmed by 3 bases and 8 bases, with 14 bases remaining between them. Germline values: CDR1 SGHDT, CDR2 YYEEEE. CDR3 length equals 13 residues. The CDR3 DNA reads TGTGCCAGCAGCTCCCGGGACGGTTGGGGCTACACCTTC. Translating it yields CASSSRDGWGYTF.

This chain's CDR3 is CASSFSGANYEQYF. In DNA, the CDR3 is TGTGCCAGCAGCTTTTCGGGGGCCAACTACGAGCAGTACTTC. J is TRBJ2-7 and V is TRBV11-2, with D perhaps given as TRBD1 or TRBD2 (6 bases each). The CDR3 length is 14 residues. CDR1 is SGHAT, CDR2 FQNNGV, per germline. Trimming cost V 3 bases and J 3 bases, with 12 bases left between them.

This clonotype was recorded many times. CDR3 coding DNA: TGTGCCAGCAGTCAAATGGCAGGGAACACTGAAGCTTTCTTT. Protein: CASSQMAGNTEAFF. The J gene is TRBJ1-1, the V gene TRBV6-1; D remains unclear. V dropped 5 bases and J dropped 1 base, with 11 bases sitting between them. The CDR3 is made up of 14 amino acids. Germline V gives CDR1 MNHNS, CDR2 SASEGT.

This clonotype occurred many times. V is TRBV19 and J is TRBJ1-5; no clear D gene. V was shortened by 5 bases and J by 3 bases, with 20 bases between the two germline ends. The CDR3 length is 17 residues. Germline V lookup: CDR1 LNHDA, CDR2 SQIVND (reference sequence). CDR3 residues: CASSATYGGPDNQPQHF. The CDR3 nucleotides read TGTGCCAGTAGTGCAACCTACGGTGGCCCCGACAATCAGCCCCAGCATTTT.

This rearrangement joins TRBV28 to TRBJ2-5, with 9 bases aligning to TRBD2. The CDR3 runs to 15 residues. Unmatched junction bases numbered 8, after V lost 4 bases and J lost 5 bases. Germline assignment: CDR1 MDHEN and CDR2 SYDVKM. DNA for the CDR3: TGTGCCAGCAGTTCCAGACTAGCGGTAGGGGAGACCCAGTACTTC. The encoded protein is CASSSRLAVGETQYF.

This clonotype was detected ten times or more. The chain has TRBV2 and TRBJ1-2, with D maybe TRBD1 (5 bases). The germline V and J ends were trimmed by 3 bases and 7 bases, with 12 bases remaining between them. CDR1 SNHLY and CDR2 FYNNEI come from the germline V gene. This CDR3 contains 13 residues. The CDR3 loop reads CASSERDAGGYTF. The CDR3 DNA reads TGTGCCAGCAGTGAGAGGGACGCCGGTGGCTACACCTTC.